Below, 30 T cell receptor beta chains from the same sample are listed, as sequenced in a study of blood T cell repertoires in COVID-19. Using immunoSEQ multiplex PCR, the repertoire was profiled, and TCRdb retains in-frame clones only, with some absent. The table shows 320,000 or so clones, with approximately 88% occurring only once. Specimen: PBMCs or T cells enriched from blood (not recorded which). The receptor source for this set is a man aged 30 to 39 who had recovered from COVID-19.

V usage is TRBV28 and J usage is TRBJ2-2; weak D call: TRBD1 (6 bases). The CDR3 runs to 15 residues. CDR1 and CDR2 from the germline V gene are MDHEN and SYDVKM. Trimming cost V 6 bases and J 3 bases, with 14 bases left between them. The CDR3 DNA reads as TGTGCCAGCAGGATAACCGACAGGCACACCGGGGAGCTGTTTTTT. It codes for CASRITDRHTGELFF.

This clone was seen a handful of times. The rearrangement links TRBV7-3 to TRBJ1-1, with 9 positions matching TRBD1. The germline V gene encodes CDR1 SGHTA and CDR2 FQGTGA. The J segment lost 2 bases and the V segment lost 5 bases, leaving 3 bases of the junction unmatched. The CDR3 has 14 amino acids. CDR3 in DNA: TGTGCCAGCAGCCCAACAGGGGGCAACACTGAAGCTTTCTTT. As protein: CASSPTGGNTEAFF.

The V gene is TRBV28, the J gene TRBJ2-6, with 8 bases matching TRBD1. CDR3 size: 15 residues. J lost 2 bases, V lost 11 bases, and 8 bases had no gene match. CDR1 is MDHEN and CDR2 is SYDVKM in the germline V gene. This chain's CDR3 is CAGGQGEAGANVLTF. The CDR3 coding sequence is TGTGCCGGAGGACAGGGAGAAGCTGGGGCCAACGTCCTGACTTTC.

The V call is TRBV7-9, the J call TRBJ1-2; D perhaps matches TRBD1 (5 bases). Germline CDR1 SEHNR, CDR2 FQNEAQ (reference sequence). V lost 3 bases to trimming and J lost 8 bases, with 13 bases between them. The length of the CDR3 is 13 residues. The CDR3 here is CASSFVQGGGYTF. CDR3 DNA: TGTGCCAGCAGCTTTGTGCAGGGTGGAGGCTACACCTTC.

The chain carries TRBV10-3 and TRBJ2-7; TRBD2 matches at 9 bases. Germline V gene sequence: CDR1 ENHRY, CDR2 SYGVKD. This CDR3 is built from 17 residues. V lost 2 bases to trimming and J lost 5 bases; unmatched junction nucleotides: 13. The CDR3 reads CAISEPAGAGGPHEQYF. The CDR3 DNA is TGTGCCATCAGTGAGCCAGCAGGAGCGGGGGGTCCCCACGAGCAGTACTTC.

This chain links TRBV28 with TRBJ1-2; D may be TRBD1 (5 bases). The V end was cut by 7 bases, the J end by 5 bases, with 11 bases between. This CDR3 is built from 12 residues. Germline assignment: CDR1 MDHEN and CDR2 SYDVKM. CDR3: CASTAGFYGYTF. The DNA of the CDR3 is TGTGCCAGCACCGCAGGGTTTTATGGCTACACCTTC.

V usage is TRBV6-5 and J usage is TRBJ1-4; TRBD1 agrees at 7 bases. Germline CDR1 MNHEY, CDR2 SVGAGI. The CDR3 length is 15 residues. J gave up 6 bases and V 5 bases, and 9 bases lay outside the gene matches. This chain's CDR3 is CASSIRQGGYEKLFF. The CDR3 DNA reads as TGTGCCAGCAGTATTCGACAGGGAGGTTATGAAAAACTGTTTTTT.

V and J are TRBV7-9 and TRBJ1-4, with D maybe TRBD1 (6 bases). V lost 5 bases to trimming and J lost 5 bases, with 12 bases between them. The CDR3 spans 14 residues. Germline CDR1 SEHNR, CDR2 FQNEAQ (reference sequence). CDR3 sequence: CASSQRQENEKLFF. The DNA of the CDR3 is TGTGCCAGCAGCCAAAGACAGGAGAATGAAAAACTGTTTTTT.

The rearrangement uses TRBV11-1 and TRBJ2-1, with D perhaps matching TRBD1 (5 bases). Trimming cost V 5 bases and J 5 bases, with 16 bases left between them. Germline CDR1 SGHAT, CDR2 FQDESV (reference sequence). The CDR3 loop spans 15 amino acids. CDR3 bases: TGTGCCAGCAGCCTCGGGCCAGGGCCCCACAATGAGCAGTTCTTC. Its protein product is CASSLGPGPHNEQFF.

The gene calls are TRBV11-2 and TRBJ2-5; D perhaps matches TRBD1 (5 bases). The CDR3 extends over 14 amino acids. V gave up 2 bases and J gave up 5 bases, with 12 bases separating them. Per the germline V gene, CDR1 is SGHAT and CDR2 is FQNNGV. CDR3 sequence reads: CASSLNRGTETQYF. CDR3 nucleotide sequence: TGTGCCAGCAGCTTAAATAGGGGTACTGAGACCCAGTACTTC.

The chain is built from TRBV2 and TRBJ2-7, with a possible D match to TRBD1 (6 bases). Germline loops: CDR1 SNHLY, CDR2 FYNNEI. The CDR3 has 12 amino acids. Trimming stripped 10 bases from V and 0 bases from J, with 10 bases between. The CDR3 sequence is CAIRDNSYEQYF. CDR3 DNA: TGTGCCATCCGGGACAACTCCTACGAGCAGTACTTC.

The gene calls are TRBV5-1 and TRBJ1-3; 7 nucleotides line up with TRBD1. V trimming: 3 bases; J trimming: 6 bases; junction bases outside the gene matches: 9. This CDR3 comprises 15 residues. The germline gives CDR1 SGHRS, CDR2 YFSETQ. CDR3 protein: CASSSMDRRQNTIYF. The CDR3 coding sequence is TGCGCCAGCAGCTCCATGGACAGGCGACAAAACACCATATATTTT.

The chain combines TRBV2 with TRBJ1-2; D gene uncertain. Trimming took off 3 bases at V and 2 bases at J, with 10 bases between the two ends. The germline gives CDR1 SNHLY, CDR2 FYNNEI. The CDR3 covers 14 residues. The CDR3 is CASSDIVSNYGYTF. CDR3 nucleotide sequence: TGTGCCAGCAGTGACATAGTTTCCAACTATGGCTACACCTTC.

The V and J genes are TRBV19 and TRBJ2-3; the match to TRBD2 covers 7 bases. CDR1 is LNHDA, CDR2 SQIVND, per germline (reference sequence). The CDR3 runs 16 residues. Trimming took 5 bases from V and 5 from J; bases not matched to a gene: 13. The DNA for the CDR3 is TGTGCCAGTAGTCCCCCAGCGGGGACGTCCGTAGATACGCAGTATTTT. Its translation is CASSPPAGTSVDTQYF.

The genes are TRBV6-1 and TRBJ2-7; TRBD1 matches 8 bases. Unmatched junction bases numbered 8, after V lost 2 bases and J lost 2 bases. In germline, CDR1 is MNHNS, CDR2 SASEGT. The CDR3 consists of 16 residues. In DNA, the CDR3 is TGTGCCAGCAGTGAACCCTGGACAGGGTACCCCTACGAGCAGTACTTC. Its translation: CASSEPWTGYPYEQYF.

The chain recombines TRBV7-9 with TRBJ1-4, with D possibly TRBD1 on 5 matching bases. The V and J ends lost 0 bases and 7 bases respectively, with 12 bases between them. Germline V CDR1 and CDR2: SEHNR, FQNEAQ (reference sequence). The CDR3 totals 15 residues. CDR3 bases: TGTGCCAGCAGCTTAGCGGCCAGGGTAGCTGAAAAACTGTTTTTT. Translation: CASSLAARVAEKLFF.

The chain uses TRBV11-2 and TRBJ2-7, with D unresolved. The CDR3 consists of 13 residues. The germline V gene has CDR1 SGHAT and CDR2 FQNNGV. The ends were cut back, 3 bases at V and 3 bases at J, with 9 bases in the middle. CDR3 coding DNA: TGTGCCAGCAGCTTGGGTGGAGTCTACGAGCAGTACTTC. Residues: CASSLGGVYEQYF.

The chain couples TRBV18 to TRBJ2-7, with D maybe TRBD2 (5 bases). This CDR3 has 12 amino acids. The germline V and J ends were trimmed by 3 bases and 3 bases, with 6 bases remaining between them. Per germline, CDR1 KGHSH and CDR2 LQKENI. Here the CDR3 reads CASSPAGYEQYF. The DNA of the CDR3 is TGTGCCAGCTCACCCGCGGGCTACGAGCAGTACTTC.

The DNA of the CDR3 is TGTGCCAGCAGTGATCCGGGACTAGCGACAGATACGCAGTATTTT. Encoded protein: CASSDPGLATDTQYF. This chain connects TRBV3-1 (or the pseudogene TRBV3-2) to TRBJ2-3; TRBD2 agrees at 10 bases. J gave up 3 bases and V 6 bases, and 6 bases lay outside the gene matches. The V gene's germline CDR1 is LGHDT and CDR2 YNNKEL (reference sequence). This CDR3 spans 15 amino acids.

The chain combines TRBV30 with TRBJ1-5; 11 nucleotides match TRBD1. V dropped 3 bases and J dropped 6; count of bases not matched to a gene: 4. This CDR3 spans 14 amino acids. From germline, CDR1 is GTSNPN and CDR2 SVGIG (reference sequence). CDR3 amino acids: CAWSGTGGSQPQHF. In nucleotides, the CDR3 is TGTGCCTGGAGCGGGACAGGGGGTAGTCAGCCCCAGCATTTT.

V usage is TRBV28 and J usage is TRBJ1-4, with 8 bases identical to TRBD1. The CDR3 runs 17 residues. J was trimmed by 3 bases and V by 3 bases; bases with no gene match: 9. The germline V gene encodes CDR1 MDHEN and CDR2 SYDVKM. The CDR3 DNA reads as TGTGCCAGCAGTTTCCGGGCCAGGGGGCTTTCTAATGAAAAACTGTTTTTT. Its protein is CASSFRARGLSNEKLFF.

This clone was detected only once. The J gene is TRBJ2-1, the V gene TRBV9; the D gene is possibly TRBD2 (5 bases). Trimming removed 4 bases at V and 4 bases at J, with 12 bases between. The germline gives CDR1 SGDLS, CDR2 YYNGEE. The CDR3 is 14 amino acids. CDR3 in amino acids: CASSPLEGYNEQFF. The CDR3 DNA sequence: TGTGCCAGCAGCCCTCTCGAGGGATACAATGAGCAGTTCTTC.

This clone was detected only once. This chain links TRBV27 with TRBJ2-7; 7 bases are shared with TRBD2. The V gene end was trimmed by 3 bases and the J gene end by 0 bases; junction bases not matched to a gene: 2. Per germline, CDR1 MNHEY and CDR2 SMNVEV (reference sequence). The CDR3 covers 14 residues. The CDR3 here is CASSFGGFSYEQYF. CDR3 DNA sequence: TGTGCCAGCAGTTTCGGGGGGTTCTCCTACGAGCAGTACTTC.

This clone has a single count. The chain recombines TRBV19 with TRBJ2-7; 7 bases map to TRBD1. The CDR3 loop spans 13 amino acids. The trim removed 1 base at V and 6 bases at J, leaving 3 bases unmatched. Germline values: CDR1 LNHDA, CDR2 SQIVND (reference sequence). The CDR3: CASSIGQGSEQYF. The CDR3 coding sequence is TGTGCCAGTAGTATAGGACAGGGATCCGAGCAGTACTTC.

V is TRBV2 and J is TRBJ2-3; 7 bases align to TRBD2. The CDR3 spans 16 residues. Germline CDR1 reads SNHLY; CDR2 reads FYNNEI. The J segment lost 1 base and the V segment lost 7 bases, leaving 11 bases of the junction unmatched. CDR3 amino acids: CASTLDQLARTDTQYF. The DNA of the CDR3 is TGTGCCAGCACTCTGGATCAACTAGCGCGCACAGATACGCAGTATTTT. The entire variable domain, with the rest obtained from reference TRBV2 and TRBJ2-3, is as follows: EPEVTQTPSHQVTQMGQEVILRCVPISNHLYFYWYRQILGQKVEFLVSFYNNEISEKSEIFDDQFSVERPDGSNFTLKIRSTKLEDSAMYFCASTLDQLARTDTQYFGPGTRLTVL.

The chain combines TRBV10-3 with TRBJ2-7; no clear D. This CDR3 spans 15 amino acids. Germline V gives CDR1 ENHRY, CDR2 SYGVKD. The ends were cut back, 4 bases at V and 7 bases at J, with 20 bases in the middle. CDR3 sequence reads: CAISGSGPNPWEQYF. CDR3 DNA: TGTGCCATCAGTGGTAGTGGGCCTAACCCGTGGGAGCAGTACTTC.

This clone has a single count. The chain employs TRBV7-8 and TRBJ1-2, with D tentatively TRBD1 (6 bases). This CDR3 contains 15 residues. V shed 7 bases and J shed 3 bases, with 18 bases lying between them. Germline assignment: CDR1 SGHVS and CDR2 FQNEAQ. The CDR3 coding sequence is TGTGCCAGCACCCCACCCGACAGGATAGACTATGGCTACACCTTC. Translation gives CASTPPDRIDYGYTF.

This sequence joins TRBV21-1 and TRBJ1-2; the table's D call, TRBD1, was not checked against the DNA. TRBV21-1 is a listed pseudogene. CDR3 length equals 15 residues. The CDR3 loop reads CASSKRGLVFYGYTF. DNA of the CDR3: TGTGCCAGCAGCAAAAGGGGGCTGGTGTTCTATGGCTACACCTTC.

CDR3 DNA sequence: TGTGCCAGCAGTGGAGCGGGGGGATACAATGAGCAGTTCTTC. Its protein product is CASSGAGGYNEQFF. This sequence joins TRBV6-4 and TRBJ2-1; 9 bases are shared with TRBD2. CDR3 size: 14 residues. The J segment lost 4 bases and the V segment lost 4 bases, leaving 2 bases of the junction unmatched. CDR1 and CDR2 (germline): MRHNA, SNTAGT.

The chain employs TRBV6-6 and TRBJ2-7; TRBD2 matches 10 bases. J was trimmed by 7 bases and V by 6 bases; bases with no gene match: 12. The CDR3 sequence is 15 residues long. Germline-derived CDR1 and CDR2 are MNHNY and SVGAGI (reference sequence). CDR3 DNA sequence: TGTGCCAGCAGGCCCCTGAGCGGGGGGGCGGGGGAGCAGTACTTC. It yields the protein CASRPLSGGAGEQYF.